Listed below are T cell receptor beta chains from one sample, sequenced in a study of blood T cells in healthy people across ages. TCRdb re-derived calls from the 5' RACE reads in MiXCR, one entry per CDR3 protein. The data hold 650,000 to 700,000 distinct CDR3 sequences, with 32% observed a single time. The sequenced sample consisted of blood. The receptors stem from a woman aged 80 or over in good health. The CDR3 runs from the conserved cysteine through the conserved F or W. The order of the fields is clone size, V gene, J gene, CDR3 length, D gene, CDR3 DNA, CDR3 protein. The D gene is left open where the match is weak. Size tells how often a clone was seen (once, few, many) or the class of an expanded clone, and some rows leave it out.

.,TRBV19,TRBJ1-5,17,TRBD1,TGTGCCAGTAGTAAGGGACAGGGACAATATAGCAATCAGCCCCAGCATTTT,CASSKGQGQYSNQPQHF
.,TRBV12-3/TRBV12-4,TRBJ2-3,14,.,TGTGCCAGCAGTTTTGCAGGCAGCGCAGATACGCAGTATTTT,CASSFAGSADTQYF
few,TRBV28,TRBJ2-7,15,TRBD2,TGTGCCAGCAGCCTGGGACTAGCGGTCACCTACGAGCAGTACTTC,CASSLGLAVTYEQYF
few,TRBV27,TRBJ2-3,15,TRBD1,TGTGCCAGCAGTTCTGCGGGACAGGCCACAGATACGCAGTATTTT,CASSSAGQATDTQYF
.,TRBV20-1,TRBJ2-1,15,TRBD1,TGCAGTGCTACCTCCCACTACGACAGGGAGAATGAGCAGTTCTTC,CSATSHYDRENEQFF
many,TRBV24-1,TRBJ2-3,17,.,TGTGCCACCAGCCGAAGTCGGGCAGGGGCGATCACAGATACGCAGTATTTT,CATSRSRAGAITDTQYF
.,TRBV29-1,TRBJ1-1,14,.,TGCAGCGTTGAAGCGTCCTGGGGGGACACTGAAGCTTTCTTT,CSVEASWGDTEAFF
few,TRBV14,TRBJ1-1,15,.,TGTGCCAGCTGCCGAGTAGGGACTGCGAACACTGAAGCTTTCTTT,CASCRVGTANTEAFF
once,TRBV5-4,TRBJ1-2,14,TRBD1,TGTACCAGCAGCCTTACAGGGGGCGGCGGTGGCTACACCTTC,CTSSLTGGGGGYTF
once,TRBV20-1,TRBJ2-7,16,.,TGCAGTGCTAGAGATTACAGCAGTGCGGCCTACAATGAGCAGTACTTC,CSARDYSSAAYNEQYF
.,TRBV6-1,TRBJ1-2,14,TRBD1,TGTGCCAGCAGTGAAGCGACAGGGGCGAAAGGCTACACCTTC,CASSEATGAKGYTF
.,TRBV5-1,TRBJ1-4,14,.,TGCGCCAGCAGCCCGGACAGTTATAATGAAAAACTGTTTTTT,CASSPDSYNEKLFF
.,TRBV5-6,TRBJ1-2,15,.,TGTGCCAGCAGCTTGAAGGGGTTTTTTAACTATGGCTACACCTTC,CASSLKGFFNYGYTF
few,TRBV19,TRBJ1-5,16,TRBD1,TGTGCCAGTAGGGGGACAGGGGGCAGGGGCAATCAGCCCCAGCATTTT,CASRGTGGRGNQPQHF